Described below is a single TCR beta chain sequence and its context. The antigen is unknown. Sequenced by immunoSEQ multiplex PCR; TCRdb stores in-frame clones only, minus some. The sample consists of about 200,000 clones, roughly 92% of them appearing once. This record belongs to a study of T cell responses to AZD1222 COVID-19 vaccine. Overall study findings and caveats: Baseline testing showed seropositivity in only a handful of AZD1222 recipients. Spike-wide coverage was observed for vaccine-associated CD4 TCRs, with dominant responses at 160-218 and 743-854. Donors, mostly white British, included more females; clonal diversity was possibly underestimated.

Germline loops: CDR1 MNHEY, CDR2 SVGAGI. The CDR3 length is 16 residues. Trimming cost V 0 bases and J 7 bases, with 15 bases left between them. The sample in question was peripheral blood, obtained 28 days after the second AZD1222 dose. The receptor comes from an adult who received the AZD1222 COVID-19 vaccine. This chain connects TRBV6-5 to TRBJ2-2; D perhaps matches TRBD2 (7 bases). Written as DNA, the CDR3 is TGTGCCAGCAGTTACTCGCGGGGGCCGCTTTACGGGGAGCTGTTTTTT. It codes for CASSYSRGPLYGELFF.